The 30 T cell receptor beta chains listed next were all sequenced from one sample in a study of blood T cell repertoires in COVID-19. Repertoires were generated with immunoSEQ multiplex PCR, while TCRdb's copy carries only in-frame clones and drops some. The sample includes over 110,000 clones, 88% seen only once; the top ten take 1.7%. Sequencing was carried out using peripheral blood. The source of these receptors is a woman in her 50s with acute or convalescent COVID-19.

The chain links TRBV11-2 to TRBJ2-5; tentative D call: TRBD2 (7 bases). The CDR3 sequence is 15 residues long. The V end lost 3 bases, the J end lost 4 bases, and 15 bases lay between the germline ends. The germline gives CDR1 SGHAT, CDR2 FQNNGV. CDR3 sequence: CASSFRGAVRETQYF. CDR3 DNA: TGTGCCAGCAGCTTCCGGGGGGCCGTAAGAGAGACCCAGTACTTC.

The V gene is TRBV29-1, the J gene TRBJ1-5; 8 bases agree with TRBD1. The CDR3 runs to 19 residues. Per the germline V gene, CDR1 is SQVTM and CDR2 is ANQGSEA. Unmatched junction bases numbered 19, after V lost 5 bases and J lost 1 base. CDR3: CSVYTPGTGGAGSNQPQHF. The CDR3 DNA sequence: TGCAGCGTTTATACCCCCGGGACAGGTGGGGCTGGGAGCAATCAGCCCCAGCATTTT.

The chain recombines TRBV19 with TRBJ1-2; TRBD1 matches 8 bases. The J segment lost 3 bases and the V segment lost 11 bases, leaving 8 bases of the junction unmatched. The CDR3 is 13 residues long. Germline-derived CDR1 and CDR2 are LNHDA and SQIVND (reference sequence). Here the CDR3 reads CAVSGQGDYGYTF. CDR3 nucleotide sequence: TGTGCCGTATCAGGACAGGGAGACTATGGCTACACCTTC.

This clone showed up just a few times. Other DNA sequences in this specimen translate into the identical CDR3. The V call is TRBV6-6, the J call TRBJ1-4, with D possibly matching TRBD1 (5 bases). V lost 6 bases to trimming and J lost 2 bases, with 13 bases between them. The CDR3 has 15 amino acids. Germline-derived CDR1 and CDR2 are MNHNY and SVGAGI (reference sequence). CDR3 DNA: TGTGCCAGCAGGATAACAGGAGCCACTAATGAAAAACTGTTTTTT. Its protein is CASRITGATNEKLFF.

This chain uses TRBV19 with TRBJ1-2; 8 bases align to TRBD1. Germline values: CDR1 LNHDA, CDR2 SQIVND (reference sequence). This CDR3 is built from 12 residues. The trim removed 10 bases at V and 8 bases at J, leaving 9 bases unmatched. CDR3 residues: CATTGTGGGYTF. Written as DNA, the CDR3 is TGTGCCACCACCGGGACAGGAGGCGGCTACACCTTC.

The genes are TRBV6-5 and TRBJ1-1, with 12 bases identical to TRBD1. With 2 bases clipped from V and 4 bases from J, the junction kept 2 bases outside the gene matches. Germline V gene sequence: CDR1 MNHEY, CDR2 SVGAGI. The CDR3 is 15 residues long. The CDR3 protein is CASSYPGQGATEAFF. CDR3 DNA: TGTGCCAGCAGTTACCCGGGACAGGGGGCCACTGAAGCTTTCTTT.

The CDR3 spells CASSYRSRDYGYTF. The CDR3 DNA follows: TGTGCCAGCAGTTACCGTAGCAGGGACTATGGCTACACCTTC. This chain connects TRBV6-5 to TRBJ1-2; possible D gene TRBD1, 5 bases. The CDR3 has 14 residues. Germline loops: CDR1 MNHEY, CDR2 SVGAGI. Trimming removed 2 bases from V and 3 bases from J, with 10 bases in between.

The rearrangement uses TRBV7-2 and TRBJ1-2; D call uncertain. Trimming shortened V by 1 base and J by 2 bases, and 8 bases separated the two germline ends. This CDR3 region has 14 residues. Germline V gene lookup returns CDR1 SGHTA and CDR2 FQGNSA. CDR3 sequence: CASSLGTGNYGYTF. The CDR3, as DNA: TGTGCCAGCAGCTTAGGGACGGGAAACTATGGCTACACCTTC.

The chain employs TRBV5-6 and TRBJ2-3, with 14 bases aligning to TRBD2. J was trimmed by 6 bases and V by 0 bases; bases with no gene match: 9. Germline V gene data show CDR1 as SGHDT and CDR2 as YYEEEE. The CDR3 covers 18 residues. The CDR3 nucleotides are TGTGCCAGCAGCTTGGGACTAGCGGGAGGGCTTCTTTCGGATACGCAGTATTTT. It codes for CASSLGLAGGLLSDTQYF.

This clone has only a few counts. The V gene is TRBV5-4, the J gene TRBJ1-1; D might be TRBD1 (6 bases). CDR1 is SGHNT and CDR2 is YYREEE in the germline V gene (reference sequence). CDR3 length: 16 amino acids. With 3 bases removed from V and 3 bases from J, the gap between germline ends came to 18 bases. This chain's CDR3 is CASSSQWGRVDTEAFF. CDR3 coding DNA: TGTGCCAGCAGCTCCCAATGGGGGCGCGTAGACACTGAAGCTTTCTTT. Complete variable domain (other parts from reference TRBV5-4 and TRBJ1-1): ETGVTQSPTHLIKTRGQQVTLRCSSQSGHNTVSWYQQALGQGPQFIFQYYREEENGRGNFPPRFSGLQFPNYSSELNVNALELDDSALYLCASSSQWGRVDTEAFFGQGTRLTVV.

This chain uses TRBV19 with TRBJ2-1; possible D gene TRBD2, 6 bases. The CDR3 runs 15 residues. In germline, CDR1 is LNHDA, CDR2 SQIVND (reference sequence). V lost 5 bases and J 0 bases, leaving 11 bases between the germline ends. For the CDR3, the DNA is TGTGCCAGTAGTCCAGCGGGTAGCTCCTACAATGAGCAGTTCTTC. This codes for CASSPAGSSYNEQFF.

The rearrangement uses TRBV28 and TRBJ1-2; the match to TRBD1 covers 9 bases. Looked up from germline, CDR1 is MDHEN and CDR2 is SYDVKM. The junction had 8 bases not matched to a gene; V was cut back by 6 bases and J by 6 bases. The CDR3 extends over 14 amino acids. The CDR3 nucleotides read TGTGCCAGCAGACGCGGGGACAGGGCGCATGGCTACACCTTC. It specifies CASRRGDRAHGYTF.

V and J are TRBV28 and TRBJ2-3, with D perhaps TRBD1 (6 bases). Germline V gene lookup returns CDR1 MDHEN and CDR2 SYDVKM. Trimming pared 5 bases from V and 8 bases from J, leaving 17 bases between. The CDR3 is 14 residues long. The chain's CDR3 is CASSLKASRGTQYF. The CDR3, as DNA: TGTGCCAGCAGTCTTAAGGCTAGCAGGGGTACGCAGTATTTT. The variable domain in full, completed from reference TRBV28 and TRBJ2-3, reads DVKVTQSSRYLVKRTGEKVFLECVQDMDHENMFWYRQDPGLGLRLIYFSYDVKMKEKGDIPEGYSVSREKKERFSLILESASTNQTSMYLCASSLKASRGTQYFGPGTRLTVL.

The chain recombines TRBV27 with TRBJ1-4, with D hard to call. The CDR3 is 15 amino acids. CDR1 and CDR2 from the germline V gene are MNHEY and SMNVEV (reference sequence). The V end was cut by 0 bases, the J end by 0 bases, with 5 bases between. The CDR3 DNA reads TGTGCCAGCAGTTTATCAACAGCAACTAATGAAAAACTGTTTTTT. Its protein product is CASSLSTATNEKLFF.

The chain combines TRBV19 with TRBJ2-7; D is uncertain. CDR3 length equals 13 residues. From germline, CDR1 is LNHDA and CDR2 SQIVND (reference sequence). V gave up 3 bases and J gave up 3 bases, with 9 bases separating them. The CDR3: CASSIHTLYEQYF. The CDR3 DNA reads TGTGCCAGTAGTATCCACACCCTCTACGAGCAGTACTTC.

This chain links TRBV27 with TRBJ2-7; maybe TRBD1 (5 bases). V was shortened by 2 bases and J by 2 bases, with 13 bases between the two germline ends. Germline V gene sequence: CDR1 MNHEY, CDR2 SMNVEV (reference sequence). The CDR3 totals 15 residues. The CDR3 loop is CASSLAAGNAYEQYF. The CDR3 coding sequence is TGTGCCAGCAGTTTAGCGGCAGGGAATGCCTACGAGCAGTACTTC.

The chain couples TRBV28 to TRBJ1-2; 7 nucleotides match TRBD1. CDR3 length: 14 amino acids. Per the germline V gene, CDR1 is MDHEN and CDR2 is SYDVKM. V shed 7 bases and J 4 bases; nucleotides not matched to a gene: 9. CDR3 coding DNA: TGTGCCAGCATGGCAGGGGGGTCAGCCTATGGCTACACCTTC. Translated, it gives CASMAGGSAYGYTF.

This chain connects TRBV9 to TRBJ1-2; TRBD1 is a possible D gene (5 bases). V shed 4 bases and J shed 3 bases, with 16 bases lying between them. Germline CDR1 and CDR2: SGDLS and YYNGEE. The CDR3 has 15 residues. Here the CDR3 reads CASSRRGGDDYGYTF. The CDR3 DNA reads as TGTGCCAGCAGCCGCCGAGGCGGGGACGACTATGGCTACACCTTC.

The V gene is TRBV4-1, the J gene TRBJ2-5, with D possibly TRBD2 on 6 matching bases. CDR1 and CDR2 (germline): MGHRA, YSYEKL. Trimming shortened V by 1 base and J by 5 bases, and 14 bases separated the two germline ends. CDR3 size: 15 residues. Written as DNA, the CDR3 is TGCGCCAGCAGCCAAGTTCCCGGGACTCGGGAGACCCAGTACTTC. It encodes CASSQVPGTRETQYF.

The chain joins TRBV11-3 to TRBJ1-1, with D hard to call. CDR3 size: 13 residues. Germline values: CDR1 SGHNT, CDR2 YENEEA. The V end lost 3 bases, the J end lost 6 bases, and 11 bases lay between the germline ends. The CDR3 loop is CASSFSRVSEAFF. DNA of the CDR3: TGTGCCAGCAGCTTTTCGAGGGTCTCTGAAGCTTTCTTT.

CDR3 protein: CASSLGQVQETQYF. Written as DNA, the CDR3 is TGCGCCAGCAGCTTGGGTCAGGTCCAAGAGACCCAGTACTTC. V and J are TRBV5-1 and TRBJ2-5, with D unclear. The CDR3 has 14 amino acids. V shed 0 bases and J shed 1 base, with 7 bases lying between them. Germline lookup yields CDR1 SGHRS and CDR2 YFSETQ. Drawing the rest from reference TRBV5-1 and TRBJ2-5, the complete variable domain is KAGVTQTPRYLIKTRGQQVTLSCSPISGHRSVSWYQQTPGQGLQFLFEYFSETQRNKGNFPGRFSGRQFSNSRSEMNVSTLELGDSALYLCASSLGQVQETQYFGPGTRLLVL.

The chain is built from TRBV5-1 and TRBJ2-2, with 9 bases that match TRBD1. This CDR3 contains 15 residues. Germline CDR1 SGHRS, CDR2 YFSETQ. V gave up 4 bases and J gave up 1 base; unmatched junction bases: 2. CDR3 bases: TGCGCCAGCAGCGAGACAGGGGGGAACACCGGGGAGCTGTTTTTT. It specifies CASSETGGNTGELFF.

J is TRBJ1-5 and V is TRBV27; D unclear. V was shortened by 4 bases and J by 2 bases, with 15 bases between the two germline ends. Germline V CDR1 and CDR2: MNHEY, SMNVEV (reference sequence). This CDR3 is built from 16 residues. CDR3: CASSSSLRLRNQPQHF. For the CDR3, the DNA is TGTGCCAGCAGTTCCTCTCTGCGCCTGCGCAATCAGCCCCAGCATTTT.

This rearrangement joins TRBV27 to TRBJ1-1; D unresolved. CDR3 length: 12 residues. V was cut by 4 bases and J by 5 bases, with 8 bases left in between. The V gene's germline CDR1 is MNHEY and CDR2 SMNVEV (reference sequence). The CDR3 protein is CASSSPRTEAFF. DNA of the CDR3: TGTGCCAGCAGTTCCCCGAGGACTGAAGCTTTCTTT.

In this sample, this clone turned up a few times. This chain joins TRBV5-4 and TRBJ2-1; TRBD1 agrees at 11 bases. CDR1 and CDR2 (germline): SGHNT, YYREEE (reference sequence). CDR3 length: 16 amino acids. V gave up 0 bases and J gave up 3 bases; unmatched junction bases: 2. The CDR3 spells CASSLGGTGGYNEQFF. The CDR3 DNA is TGTGCCAGCAGCTTGGGCGGGACAGGGGGCTACAATGAGCAGTTCTTC.

The chain has TRBV5-5 and TRBJ1-1, with 7 positions matching TRBD1. Germline CDR1 is SGHKS and CDR2 is YYEKEE (reference sequence). Trimming removed 2 bases from V and 4 bases from J; junction bases left unmatched: 5. This CDR3 has 14 residues. The CDR3: CASSLDYRGTEAFF. In DNA, the CDR3 is TGTGCCAGCAGCTTAGATTACAGGGGCACTGAAGCTTTCTTT. The full variable domain, with the rest looked up from reference TRBV5-5 and TRBJ1-1, is DAGVTQSPTHLIKTRGQQVTLRCSPISGHKSVSWYQQVLGQGPQFIFQYYEKEERGRGNFPDRFSARQFPNYSSELNVNALLLGDSALYLCASSLDYRGTEAFFGQGTRLTVV.

The chain recombines TRBV11-2 with TRBJ1-6; D may be TRBD1 (5 bases). The ends were cut back, 5 bases at V and 11 bases at J, with 10 bases in the middle. The germline CDR1 and CDR2 sequences are SGHAT and FQNNGV. CDR3 size: 12 residues. The CDR3 loop reads CASSPMGPPLHF. CDR3 in DNA: TGTGCCAGCAGCCCTATGGGGCCACCCCTCCACTTT.

The V gene is TRBV12-3 or TRBV12-4, the J gene TRBJ1-2; D remains ambiguous. This CDR3 contains 13 residues. V dropped 6 bases and J dropped 2 bases, with 10 bases sitting between them. The CDR3 reads CASRSTVNYGYTF. The CDR3 DNA reads TGTGCCAGCAGGTCAACGGTGAACTATGGCTACACCTTC.

V gene TRBV3-1 (or the pseudogene TRBV3-2) combines with J gene TRBJ1-4; 8 bases are shared with TRBD1. CDR3 size: 16 residues. V gave up 3 bases and J gave up 7 bases; unmatched junction bases: 10. Germline values: CDR1 LGHDT, CDR2 YNNKEL (reference sequence). The CDR3 DNA sequence: TGTGCCAGCAGCCAGGACAGGGCCCCAGAGGGTGAAAAACTGTTTTTT. Its protein product is CASSQDRAPEGEKLFF.

The chain carries TRBV10-3 and TRBJ1-5, with no clear D. Germline CDR1 reads ENHRY; CDR2 reads SYGVKD. The length of the CDR3 is 14 residues. Trimming removed 0 bases from V and 7 bases from J, with 10 bases in between. The CDR3 loop reads CAISESQAQQPQHF. The CDR3 DNA sequence: TGTGCCATCAGTGAGTCCCAGGCCCAGCAGCCCCAGCATTTT.